Following are 3 T cell receptor beta chains from one sample sequenced in a study of blood T cell repertoires in COVID-19. Libraries were prepared by immunoSEQ multiplex PCR; TCRdb keeps only in-frame clonotypes and omits some of them. Of 110,000 to 150,000 clones in the sample, 84% were seen once. The sequenced material came from PBMCs or T cells enriched from blood (not recorded which). The receptor source for this set is a woman aged 18-29 years who had been exposed to COVID-19.

The V gene is TRBV4-3, the J gene TRBJ1-3; D is ambiguous. Trimming removed 0 bases from V and 0 bases from J, with 6 bases in between. This CDR3 comprises 15 residues. CDR1 and CDR2 from the germline V gene are LGHNA and YSLEER. The CDR3 DNA follows: TGCGCCAGCAGCCAAGAGGAGGTCTCTGGAAACACCATATATTTT. Its protein product is CASSQEEVSGNTIYF.

The chain combines TRBV7-6 with TRBJ2-6; TRBD1 is a possible D gene (5 bases). The CDR3 runs to 19 residues. The V end lost 0 bases, the J end lost 0 bases, and 15 bases lay between the germline ends. Germline CDR1 SGHVS, CDR2 FNYEAQ. The CDR3 DNA reads as TGTGCCAGCAGCTTAGCGCTCGCAGGGTTTGGCTCTGGGGCCAACGTCCTGACTTTC. It translates to CASSLALAGFGSGANVLTF.

This chain uses TRBV4-2 with TRBJ1-3; D remains ambiguous. The CDR3 loop spans 15 amino acids. CDR1 LGHNA and CDR2 YNFKEQ come from the germline V gene. V was clipped by 1 base and J by 1 base, with 8 bases between them. The CDR3 DNA sequence: TGTGCCAGCAGCCAAGCTCGCGGTTCTGGAAACACCATATATTTT. Residues: CASSQARGSGNTIYF.